A single sample gave rise to the 9 T cell receptor beta chains below, sequenced in a study of neurological immune-mediated disorders. TCRdb passed the 5' RACE reads through MiXCR, listing each CDR3 protein once. This sample has 70,000 to 95,000 distinct CDR3 sequences, with roughly 13% found just once. The time point was: longitudinal time-point 2. The sequenced sample was PBMCs. The receptor set was obtained from a female donor with HTLV-1-associated myelopathy (HAM/TSP).

The sample holds many counts of this clonotype. The gene calls are TRBV12-3 or TRBV12-4 and TRBJ2-7; TRBD1 or TRBD2 may be the D gene (7 bases each). V shed 6 bases and J shed 1 base, with 13 bases lying between them. The CDR3 length is 14 residues. CDR3 nucleotides: TGTGCCAGCAGGGGGGGGACAGTTTCCTACGAGCAGTACTTC. Translated: CASRGGTVSYEQYF.

This clonotype occurred many times. The rearrangement joins TRBV20-1 to TRBJ2-3; 8 positions agree with TRBD1. V dropped 5 bases and J dropped 6; count of bases not matched to a gene: 7. CDR3 length equals 13 residues. Germline V gene data show CDR1 as DFQATT and CDR2 as SNEGSKA (reference sequence). CDR3 bases: TGCAGTGCTCGGACAGGGATGAGGGATACGCAGTATTTT. This gives the protein CSARTGMRDTQYF.

This clonotype was detected ten times or more. This sequence may be a read error, since a much larger clone differs from it by one base. V is TRBV20-1 and J is TRBJ2-5; perhaps TRBD1 as D (6 bases). Germline V gene sequence: CDR1 DFQATT, CDR2 SNEGSKA (reference sequence). CDR3 length: 15 amino acids. The V end lost 1 base, the J end lost 4 bases, and 16 bases lay between the germline ends. This CDR3 is CSARVAQGAGETQYF. The CDR3 bases are TGCAGTGCTAGAGTGGCACAGGGAGCTGGAGAGACCCAGTACTTC.

The sample holds many counts of this clonotype. The genes are TRBV29-1 and TRBJ1-1; a weak D match, TRBD1 (5 bases). CDR3 length: 11 amino acids. V dropped 7 bases and J dropped 6 bases, with 12 bases sitting between them. Per germline, CDR1 SQVTM and CDR2 ANQGSEA. This CDR3 reads CSALREAEAFF. DNA for the CDR3: TGCAGCGCACTCAGGGAAGCTGAAGCTTTCTTT.

This clonotype was detected many times. The rearrangement joins TRBV5-1 to TRBJ2-7, with D unclear. The CDR3 has 13 residues. Trimming removed 1 base from V and 4 bases from J, with 9 bases in between. From germline, CDR1 is SGHRS and CDR2 YFSETQ. CDR3 loop: CASSLRGDYEQYF. As DNA, the CDR3 is TGCGCCAGCAGCTTGAGAGGAGATTACGAGCAGTACTTC.

This clonotype was found many times. The V and J genes are TRBV27 and TRBJ2-7, with TRBD1 matching 7 bases. Germline V gives CDR1 MNHEY, CDR2 SMNVEV (reference sequence). The CDR3 has 13 amino acids. Trimming removed 5 bases from V and 1 base from J; junction bases left unmatched: 2. For the CDR3, the DNA is TGTGCCAGCAGTCTGACAGGGTCCTACGAGCAGTACTTC. It yields the protein CASSLTGSYEQYF.

This clonotype was counted many times. V gene TRBV20-1 combines with J gene TRBJ1-2, with 7 nucleotides matching TRBD1. The germline gives CDR1 DFQATT, CDR2 SNEGSKA (reference sequence). The CDR3 has 15 amino acids. V lost 4 bases to trimming and J lost 3 bases; unmatched junction nucleotides: 11. The CDR3: CSATGTATRDYGYTF. The DNA of the CDR3 is TGCAGTGCTACCGGGACAGCTACCCGGGACTATGGCTACACCTTC.

As regards this clonotype: A much larger clone lies one base from this, so it may be a read error. The rearrangement links TRBV6-2 or TRBV6-3 to TRBJ2-2, with D perhaps given as TRBD1 or TRBD2 (5 bases each). Between the trimmed V and J ends, which lost 4 bases and 4 bases, there was a span of 13 bases. CDR1 is MNHEY, CDR2 SVGEGT, per germline. The length of the CDR3 is 15 residues. DNA for the CDR3: TGTGCCAGCAGTTCCCGGGCAGGGAGCACCGGGGAGCTGTTTTTT. It encodes CASSSRAGSTGELFF.

This clonotype has a handful of counts. The gene calls are TRBV15 and TRBJ2-3; 8 bases are a match to TRBD2. J lost 5 bases, V lost 0 bases, and 7 bases had no gene match. The CDR3 runs 16 residues. CDR1 and CDR2 (germline): LNHNV, YYDKDF (reference sequence). The CDR3 nucleotides are TGTGCCACCAGCAGAGATCGATCGAGCGGGGGAGATACGCAGTATTTT. Protein: CATSRDRSSGGDTQYF. The full variable domain, with the rest looked up from reference TRBV15 and TRBJ2-3, is DAMVIQNPRYQVTQFGKPVTLSCSQTLNHNVMYWYQQKSSQAPKLLFHYYDKDFNNEADTPDNFQSRRPNTSFCFLDIRSPGLGDTAMYLCATSRDRSSGGDTQYFGPGTRLTVL.